This T cell receptor beta chain is from a study of blood T cell repertoires in COVID-19. Study at large: COVID-19 samples, acute and convalescent, were from the United States, Italy and Spain.

J lost 0 bases, V lost 9 bases, and 7 bases had no gene match. The germline V gene has CDR1 KGHDR and CDR2 SFDVKD. The CDR3 length is 15 residues. This clone was counted between two and nine times. Method: immunoSEQ multiplex PCR; TCRdb's copy keeps in-frame clones and lacks some. The data hold under 70,000 clones, with 88% observed a single time. The sample was PBMCs or T cells enriched from blood (not recorded which). This chain connects TRBV24-1 to TRBJ2-3; the match to TRBD2 covers 8 bases. This receptor was taken from a woman aged 40 to 50 who had recovered from COVID-19. For the CDR3, the DNA is TGTGCCACCGGTGGGGCGGGGGGCAGCACAGATACGCAGTATTTT. Translating it yields CATGGAGGSTDTQYF.